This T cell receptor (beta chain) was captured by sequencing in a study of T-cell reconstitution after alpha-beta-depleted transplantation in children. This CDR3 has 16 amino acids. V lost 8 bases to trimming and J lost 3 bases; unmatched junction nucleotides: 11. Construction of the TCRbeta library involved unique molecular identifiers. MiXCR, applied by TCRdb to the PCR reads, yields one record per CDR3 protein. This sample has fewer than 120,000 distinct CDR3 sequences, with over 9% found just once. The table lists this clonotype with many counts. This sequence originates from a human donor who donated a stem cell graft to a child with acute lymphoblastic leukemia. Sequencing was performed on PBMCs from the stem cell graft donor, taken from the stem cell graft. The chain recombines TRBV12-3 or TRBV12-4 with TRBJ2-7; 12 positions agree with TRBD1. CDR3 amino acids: CASSGEGQGAFYEQYF. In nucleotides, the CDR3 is TGTGCCAGCTCTGGTGAGGGACAGGGGGCCTTCTACGAGCAGTACTTC.